The rows below give T cell receptor beta chains drawn from one sample of a study of cytomegalovirus exposure and HLA in healthy donors. The data were produced by immunoSEQ multiplex PCR, yet TCRdb's version contains in-frame clones alone and is incomplete. Its table records around 130,000 clones. Sequencing input: PBMCs. The source of these receptors is a woman aged 55-70 years in good health and CMV-seronegative. CDR3s include the opening cysteine and the closing phenylalanine or tryptophan.

>TRBJ2-1|TRBV7-7
CASSLQDGAYNEQFF
>TRBJ2-3|TRBV4-2
CASSQVPLAGATDTQYF
>TRBJ1-5|TRBV19
CASSRGQGAQPQHF
>TRBJ2-3|TRBV5-1
CASSTGTSTDTQYF
>TRBJ1-1|TRBV6-4
CASSATGWGTEAFF
>TRBJ2-1|TRBV25-1
CASSDGGRFNNEQFF
>TRBJ1-3|TRBV28
CASSLYGDTIYF
>TRBJ2-7|TRBV7-8
CASSLVVIEQYF
>TRBJ2-5|TRBV7-9
CASSGGSLAQETQYF
>TRBJ2-4|TRBV5-1
CASSFWRTKNIQYF
>TRBJ2-2|TRBV2
CASSLTSGGAPGELFF
>TRBJ2-2|TRBV7-9
CASSLDRDTGELFF
>TRBJ1-1|TRBV5-4
CASSFPQGNTEAFF
>TRBJ2-2|TRBV2
CASSALTSSTGELFF
>TRBJ2-1|TRBV4-1
CASSQVQGSYNEQFF
>TRBJ2-5|TRBV6-6
CASRPDSQETQYF
>TRBJ2-1|TRBV7-3
CASSSPRAGGGVNEQFF
>TRBJ1-1|TRBV29-1
CSVELGGKQTAFF
>TRBJ1-5|TRBV5-1
CASSLGASGVGQPQHF
>TRBJ1-2|TRBV2
CASSDGETYGYTF
>TRBJ2-6|TRBV10-1
CASSGGGTNVLTF
>TRBJ1-1|TRBV4-1
CASSQEPGLNTEAFF
>TRBJ2-2|TRBV5-3
CARSLFSMGQPSGELFF
>TRBJ2-5|TRBV28
CASSLGQAGYQETQYF
>TRBJ2-7|TRBV6-1
CASSNLWGGEQYF
>TRBJ2-3|TRBV7-2
CASSLFGGSPRF
>TRBJ1-5|TRBV4-1
CASSKRQGGNQPQHF
>TRBJ1-1|TRBV28
CASRGPGGTEAFF
>TRBJ2-1|TRBV18
CASSPPQSGNEQFF
>TRBJ2-1|TRBV7-9
CASTPTNRISYNEQFF
>.|TRBV11-2
CASSLDYSSEQYF
>TRBJ2-5|TRBV21-1
CASSKVSLAPPRGQETQYF
>TRBJ1-3|TRBV19
CASSFRGQRHSGNTIYF
>TRBJ1-2|TRBV2
CASRFGTDYGYTF
>TRBJ1-5|TRBV7-2
CASSSRQSNQPQHF
>TRBJ2-7|TRBV27
CASSLGPPGTEIYEQYF
>TRBJ1-6|TRBV6-1
CASRGDTNNSPLHF
>TRBJ2-7|TRBV25-1
CASDTSGNYERYF
>TRBJ2-4|TRBV28
CASLPPVKNIQYF
>TRBJ1-2|TRBV5-4
CASSLGRDRGYGYTF
>TRBJ2-3|TRBV6-5
CASSRAPRGDTQYF
>TRBJ2-7|TRBV6-1
CASRGTVSYEQYF
>TRBJ2-1|TRBV7-9
CASSLDGGSYNEQFF
>TRBJ1-3|TRBV5-1
CASSYDSTETGNTIYF
>TRBJ1-1|TRBV2
CASSETVMNTEAFF
>TRBJ1-1|TRBV21-1
CASSKGPWRDRGSAEAFF
>TRBJ2-7|TRBV21-1
CASSPEGTSYEQYF
>TRBJ2-7|TRBV28
CASSSTGTLSYEQYF
>TRBJ1-1|TRBV7-9
CASSLASPLAEAFF
>TRBJ2-2|TRBV5-4
CASSPGQGNTGELFF
>TRBJ1-1|TRBV7-3
CASSSPGTGVAFF
>TRBJ2-2|TRBV2
CASSAPLAGGNTGELFF